Shown below are 14 T cell receptor beta chains from a single sample sequenced in a study of T-cell memory formation after mild COVID-19. TCRdb re-analysed the 5' RACE reads in MiXCR, keeping a single row per CDR3 protein. The table lists hundreds of thousands of distinct CDR3 sequences, 18% of them singletons. Sequencing was done on a sample of PBMCs or a T cell subset sorted from them (not recorded which). These receptors were collected from an adult woman who had mild COVID-19 (a few samples of this study predate the infection). Cell type and time point are not known.

This sequence joins TRBV7-9 and TRBJ2-5, with D perhaps TRBD2 (5 bases). Germline CDR1 reads SEHNR; CDR2 reads FQNEAQ (reference sequence). The V end was cut by 4 bases, the J end by 1 base, with 13 bases between. There are 15 residues in the CDR3. The CDR3 DNA reads TGTGCCAGCAGCTCACTAGTCGCGTTCCAAGAGACCCAGTACTTC. The encoded protein is CASSSLVAFQETQYF.

The V call is TRBV7-3, the J call TRBJ2-1; D might be TRBD1 or TRBD2, each matching 5 bases. V was shortened by 5 bases and J by 5 bases, with 13 bases between the two germline ends. The CDR3 is 14 amino acids. The germline V gene encodes CDR1 SGHTA and CDR2 FQGTGA. CDR3 DNA sequence: TGTGCCAGCAGCAGACCGGGGACGGACAATGAGCAGTTCTTC. Protein sequence: CASSRPGTDNEQFF.

The gene calls are TRBV4-1 and TRBJ2-3; 7 nucleotides agree with TRBD2. After removal of 0 bases from V and 1 base from J, the junction contained 4 bases not matched to a gene. CDR1 MGHRA and CDR2 YSYEKL come from the germline V gene. The CDR3 spans 16 residues. The DNA of the CDR3 is TGCGCCAGCAGCCAAGACTCGGGGGGACGCACAGATACGCAGTATTTT. The encoded protein is CASSQDSGGRTDTQYF.

This clonotype was observed a few times. This chain uses TRBV9 with TRBJ2-7, with D perhaps given as TRBD1 or TRBD2 (5 bases each). This CDR3 is 15 amino acids long. The germline gives CDR1 SGDLS, CDR2 YYNGEE. V was clipped by 0 bases and J by 1 base, with 11 bases between them. CDR3 nucleotide sequence: TGTGCCAGCAGCGTAGTCCGGGGCCCTTCCTACGAGCAGTACTTC. It encodes CASSVVRGPSYEQYF.

This clonotype has only a few counts. The chain carries TRBV20-1 and TRBJ2-1; TRBD2 agrees at 10 bases. This CDR3 is 15 amino acids long. V gave up 0 bases and J gave up 7 bases; unmatched junction bases: 6. CDR1 DFQATT and CDR2 SNEGSKA come from the germline V gene (reference sequence). The CDR3 sequence: CSARDARLAGNEQFF. The CDR3 nucleotides are TGCAGTGCTAGAGATGCTAGACTAGCGGGTAATGAGCAGTTCTTC.

Only a few counts were recorded for this clonotype. J is TRBJ2-5 and V is TRBV10-3; 7 bases are shared with TRBD1. The germline CDR1 and CDR2 sequences are ENHRY and SYGVKD. V shed 5 bases and J 1 base; nucleotides not matched to a gene: 16. CDR3 size: 18 residues. CDR3 nucleotide sequence: TGTGCCATCAGTTCGACACGTTCCGGGACAGATTTCCAAGAGACCCAGTACTTC. Translating gives CAISSTRSGTDFQETQYF.

This clonotype came up many times. The chain carries TRBV4-1 and TRBJ2-7; no clear D gene. Germline CDR1 MGHRA, CDR2 YSYEKL. V lost 0 bases, J lost 0 bases, and 6 bases lay in between. This CDR3 comprises 14 residues. The DNA of the CDR3 is TGCGCCAGCAGCCAAGAGATCATCTCCTACGAGCAGTACTTC. Amino acids: CASSQEIISYEQYF.

V gene TRBV18 combines with J gene TRBJ1-1; TRBD1 agrees at 8 bases. The V gene's germline CDR1 is KGHSH and CDR2 LQKENI. The CDR3 covers 15 residues. Germline trimming cut 2 bases from V and 5 bases from J; bases unmatched to any gene: 7. CDR3 sequence reads: CASSPGQGMRTEAFF. As DNA, the CDR3 is TGTGCCAGCTCACCAGGACAGGGTATGCGGACTGAAGCTTTCTTT.

The genes are TRBV19 and TRBJ1-2, with D uncertain. V dropped 6 bases and J dropped 4 bases, with 9 bases sitting between them. CDR1 and CDR2 (germline): LNHDA, SQIVND (reference sequence). The CDR3 covers 12 residues. CDR3 protein: CASRTTVYGYTF. The CDR3 DNA reads as TGTGCCAGTAGGACGACCGTCTATGGCTACACCTTC.

This clonotype was detected only a few times. V gene TRBV4-2 combines with J gene TRBJ2-7, with 9 bases lining up with TRBD2. J was trimmed by 2 bases and V by 4 bases; bases with no gene match: 9. CDR3 length: 16 residues. From germline, CDR1 is LGHNA and CDR2 YNFKEQ. CDR3 DNA sequence: TGTGCCAGCAGCCTTTCCGCCGGGACTAGCCCCTACGAGCAGTACTTC. Translation gives CASSLSAGTSPYEQYF.

This clonotype appeared a few times. The genes are TRBV2 and TRBJ2-1; possibly TRBD1 for D (6 bases). Germline values: CDR1 SNHLY, CDR2 FYNNEI. The CDR3 loop spans 12 amino acids. V lost 3 bases to trimming and J lost 10 bases, with 10 bases between them. DNA for the CDR3: TGTGCCAGCAGTGATCCAGGGGACGAGCAGTTCTTC. Translated: CASSDPGDEQFF. The whole variable domain, remainder taken from reference TRBV2 and TRBJ2-1, is EPEVTQTPSHQVTQMGQEVILRCVPISNHLYFYWYRQILGQKVEFLVSFYNNEISEKSEIFDDQFSVERPDGSNFTLKIRSTKLEDSAMYFCASSDPGDEQFFGPGTRLTVL.

The chain joins TRBV20-1 to TRBJ2-3; 8 positions match TRBD2. V lost 0 bases to trimming and J lost 3 bases; unmatched junction nucleotides: 5. This CDR3 is 15 amino acids long. Germline CDR1 DFQATT, CDR2 SNEGSKA (reference sequence). The CDR3 DNA reads TGCAGTGCTAGAGATCCGGGAGGGCCGACAGATACGCAGTATTTT. It yields the protein CSARDPGGPTDTQYF.

A few counts support this clonotype. The J gene is TRBJ1-2, the V gene TRBV12-3 or TRBV12-4; D gene uncertain. The CDR3 runs to 14 residues. Trimming took off 3 bases at V and 0 bases at J, with 8 bases between the two ends. The CDR3 DNA reads as TGTGCCAGCAGTTTGTCCCAGCCTAACTATGGCTACACCTTC. As protein: CASSLSQPNYGYTF.

V is TRBV5-1 and J is TRBJ2-5; TRBD2 agrees at 12 bases. V shed 4 bases and J 5 bases; nucleotides not matched to a gene: 6. CDR3 size: 15 residues. Looked up from germline, CDR1 is SGHRS and CDR2 is YFSETQ. This CDR3 is CASSGTSGRWETQYF. The CDR3 DNA is TGCGCCAGCAGCGGAACTAGCGGGAGGTGGGAGACCCAGTACTTC.